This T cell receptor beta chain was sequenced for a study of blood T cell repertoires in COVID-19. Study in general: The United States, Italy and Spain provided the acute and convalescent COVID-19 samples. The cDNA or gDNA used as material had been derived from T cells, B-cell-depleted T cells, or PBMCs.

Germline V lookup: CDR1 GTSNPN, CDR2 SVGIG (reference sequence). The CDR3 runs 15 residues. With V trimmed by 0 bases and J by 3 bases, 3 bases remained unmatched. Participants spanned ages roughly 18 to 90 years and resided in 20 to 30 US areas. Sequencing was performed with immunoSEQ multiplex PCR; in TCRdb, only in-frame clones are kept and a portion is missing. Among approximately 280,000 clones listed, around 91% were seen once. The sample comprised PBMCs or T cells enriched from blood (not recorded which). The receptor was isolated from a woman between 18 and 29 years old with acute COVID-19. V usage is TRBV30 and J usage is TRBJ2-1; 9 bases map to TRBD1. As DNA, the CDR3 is TGTGCCTGGAGTGTACGGGACAGGGTCTACAATGAGCAGTTCTTC. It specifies CAWSVRDRVYNEQFF.